These T cell receptor beta chains were read from a single sample in a study of CD8 T cells in Susac syndrome. MiXCR, run by TCRdb on the immunoSEQ multiplex PCR reads, gives a single entry per CDR3 protein. The data contain roughly 200,000 distinct CDR3 sequences, about 95% of them singletons. The specimen sequenced was CD4+ T cells from PBMCs. These receptors all come from a human donor in good health. CDR3s include the opening cysteine and the closing phenylalanine or tryptophan. Fields, in order: D gene, J gene, V gene, CDR3 protein. A D gene is named only where the DNA matches it firmly.

>.|TRBJ1-2|TRBV20-1
CSASGKTNYGYTF
>.|TRBJ1-1|TRBV3-1
CAVQGPYTEAFF
>.|TRBJ2-5|TRBV24-1
CATSDSGRAETQYF
>.|TRBJ2-7|TRBV12-3/TRBV12-4
CASKDGRSSYEQYF
>.|TRBJ2-7|TRBV30
CAWSAESIPYEQYF
>TRBD1|TRBJ2-1|TRBV27
CASSLHRGQGGEQFF
>TRBD2|TRBJ2-1|TRBV4-3
CASSQDLRLAGDNEQFF
>.|TRBJ2-1|TRBV4-2
CASSQGGAYNEQFF
>.|TRBJ2-6|TRBV7-9
CASSLRQGLGSGANVLTF
>TRBD2|TRBJ2-1|TRBV27
CASSLGLAGVPYNEQFF
>TRBD2|TRBJ2-7|TRBV29-1
CSVLGLAEHYEQYF
>TRBD1|TRBJ1-5|TRBV29-1
CSVVGAGTGGNNQPQHF
>.|TRBJ2-6|TRBV2
CASSGGGDPSGANVLTF
>TRBD1|TRBJ1-2|TRBV28
CASSFPGQGIVGYTF
>.|TRBJ1-5|TRBV2
CASSELRGNQPQHF
>.|TRBJ2-3|TRBV4-3
CASSQVYGTSTDTQYF
>.|TRBJ2-3|TRBV7-2
CASRSRSTDTQYF
>TRBD2|TRBJ2-3|TRBV19
CASSIRGRAPDTQYF
>.|TRBJ1-5|TRBV20-1
CSARYSNQPQHF
>.|TRBJ2-1|TRBV7-2
CASSLVPWGGEQFF
>TRBD2|TRBJ2-4|TRBV30
CAWSDREVQYF
>.|TRBJ2-1|TRBV11-2
CASSVDLGDYNEQFF
>.|TRBJ1-1|TRBV3-1
CASSQVGVQVQVESEAFF
>TRBD1|TRBJ2-3|TRBV5-4
CASSLADRGSTDTQYF
>.|TRBJ2-3|TRBV4-3
CASSQKLVVYGYF
>TRBD2|TRBJ2-2|TRBV14
CASSQDLAGDPGELFF
>TRBD1|TRBJ2-3|TRBV7-3
CASSQDRFTDTQYF
>TRBD2|TRBJ2-7|TRBV20-1
CSARLSGRAEQYF
>.|TRBJ1-1|TRBV5-1
CASSLELRDTEAFF
>TRBD2|TRBJ2-7|TRBV25-1
CASSNPQRGYEQYF
>.|TRBJ2-7|TRBV4-3
CASSQDFRSYEQYF
>.|TRBJ1-5|TRBV20-1
CSASVRGQPQHF
>TRBD2|TRBJ2-1|TRBV30
CAWSPLLAGGFNEQFF
>.|TRBJ1-1|TRBV5-1
CASSLDRDGTEAFF
>TRBD1|TRBJ2-1|TRBV7-9
CASSRLQGFDEQFF
>.|TRBJ2-7|TRBV7-8
CASSFSPNYEQYF
>TRBD1|TRBJ2-7|TRBV27
CASSRTGNEQYF
>TRBD1|TRBJ2-7|TRBV29-1
CSVARDRATYEQYF
>.|TRBJ2-7|TRBV9
CASSNRDPREQYF
>.|TRBJ1-1|TRBV23-1
CASSVTGVNTEAFF
>TRBD2|TRBJ2-7|TRBV6-2/TRBV6-3
CASSYLASGRGEQYF
>TRBD1|TRBJ2-7|TRBV20-1
CSARDGTGVSEQYF
>.|TRBJ2-3|TRBV28
CASSLRDMGQYF
>.|TRBJ2-6|TRBV6-1
CASRPPWGRTSGANVLTF
>.|TRBJ2-2|TRBV5-4
CASSLATSTGELFF
>TRBD2|TRBJ2-7|TRBV28
CASSFNSGSGEQYF
>.|TRBJ2-5|TRBV29-1
CSVEVGGAQYF
>.|TRBJ2-7|TRBV15
CATSRDLGELVYEQYF
>TRBD1|TRBJ2-5|TRBV20-1
CSVADREETQYF
>TRBD2|TRBJ2-1|TRBV29-1
CSGSRAGTGGEQFF
>.|TRBJ1-2|TRBV9
CASSVELADGYTF
>.|TRBJ2-7|TRBV30
CAWSVLIRFVVFF
>TRBD2|TRBJ2-5|TRBV10-3
CAISVSGTGETQYF
>.|TRBJ1-1|TRBV29-1
CSVEGAKGNTEAFF
>TRBD2|TRBJ2-5|TRBV12-5
CASANYGGETQYF